A selection of T cell receptor beta chains follows, all from one sample in a study of blood T cell repertoires in COVID-19. Sequencing used immunoSEQ multiplex PCR; TCRdb keeps in-frame clones, though not all of them. The repertoire holds 70,000 to 100,000 clones, with about 80% as singletons. Sequences were obtained from peripheral blood. These receptors came from a woman aged 50 to 60 with acute or convalescent COVID-19. CDR3s include the opening cysteine and the closing phenylalanine or tryptophan. A D gene is named only where the DNA matches it firmly. A clone size is listed for some rows: how often the clone was seen (once, few, many), or a class if it is expanded.

>TRBJ2-2|TRBV28|NA|NA
CASSVEQGYGELFF
TGTGCCAGCAGTGTCGAGCAGGGCTACGGGGAGCTGTTTTTT
>TRBJ1-1|TRBV18|TRBD1|NA
CASSRIQGSQEAFF
TGTGCCAGCTCACGTATACAGGGGTCTCAAGAAGCTTTCTTT
>TRBJ1-3|TRBV10-1|TRBD1|NA
CASNTLGQNGGNTIYF
TGCGCCAGCAACACTCTGGGACAGAATGGTGGAAACACCATATATTTT
>TRBJ1-2|TRBV12-3/TRBV12-4|NA|NA
CASSDQSAGGYTF
TGTGCCAGCAGCGACCAGTCTGCAGGTGGCTACACCTTC
>TRBJ2-1|TRBV27|TRBD2|NA
CASSLWSGGYNEQFF
TGTGCCAGCAGTTTATGGAGCGGGGGTTACAATGAGCAGTTCTTC
>TRBJ2-7|TRBV7-9|TRBD1|NA
CASSPPEGTGGFGQYF
TGTGCCAGCAGCCCACCCGAAGGGACAGGGGGCTTTGGGCAGTACTTC
>TRBJ1-2|TRBV27|TRBD1|NA
CASSLTGDGYTF
TGTGCCAGCAGTCTGACAGGGGACGGCTACACCTTC
>TRBJ2-2|TRBV29-1|TRBD2|NA
CSVGLAGGGTGELFF
TGCAGCGTTGGCCTAGCGGGGGGCGGCACCGGGGAGCTGTTTTTT
>TRBJ1-4|TRBV3-1/TRBV3-2|TRBD1|once
CASSQPRQGQGEKLFF
TGTGCCAGCAGCCAACCAAGACAGGGGCAAGGTGAAAAACTGTTTTTT
>TRBJ1-2|TRBV28|NA|NA
CASSLTGFGGYTF
TGTGCCAGCAGTTTAACGGGGTTCGGTGGCTACACCTTC
>TRBJ1-5|TRBV29-1|NA|NA
CSVAVGGNQPQHF
TGCAGCGTTGCAGTAGGGGGAAATCAGCCCCAGCATTTT
>TRBJ1-2|TRBV6-1|TRBD1|NA
CASSERVRGDYGYTF
TGTGCCAGCAGTGAACGTGTCAGGGGGGACTATGGCTACACCTTC
>TRBJ2-5|TRBV3-1/TRBV3-2|TRBD2|NA
CASRASGGGETQYF
TGTGCCAGCAGAGCTAGCGGGGGGGGAGAGACCCAGTACTTC
>TRBJ2-7|TRBV7-2|TRBD1|NA
CASRVVAGGAYEQYF
TGTGCCAGCAGGGTAGTGGCAGGGGGTGCCTACGAGCAGTACTTC
>TRBJ2-3|TRBV28|NA|few
CASSSRGNPPTDTQYF
TGTGCCAGCAGCTCCAGGGGAAACCCCCCCACAGATACGCAGTATTTT
>TRBJ1-3|TRBV7-9|NA|NA
CASSLGKARGNTIYF
TGTGCCAGCAGCTTAGGTAAGGCGAGGGGAAACACCATATATTTT
>TRBJ1-5|TRBV19|NA|few
CASSISSPRRGQPQHF
TGTGCCAGTAGTATAAGTAGTCCCCGCAGGGGTCAGCCCCAGCATTTT
>TRBJ1-2|TRBV7-2|NA|once
CASSLSTGREKGYTF
TGTGCCAGCAGCTTGTCGACAGGCCGAGAAAAAGGCTACACCTTC
>TRBJ2-7|TRBV10-3|TRBD2|NA
CAISESLAGVYEQYF
TGTGCCATCAGTGAGTCGTTAGCGGGGGTCTACGAGCAGTACTTC
>TRBJ1-2|TRBV28|TRBD1|NA
CASRGDSSYTF
TGTGCCAGCAGGGGGGACAGCAGCTACACCTTC
>TRBJ1-6|TRBV27|TRBD1|few
CASSGGQVYRASPLHF
TGTGCCAGCAGCGGGGGACAGGTCTATCGCGCTTCACCCCTCCACTTT
>TRBJ1-5|TRBV27|TRBD1|NA
CASSAGGQPNQPQHF
TGTGCCAGCAGTGCGGGGGGACAGCCTAATCAGCCCCAGCATTTT
>TRBJ2-3|TRBV2|TRBD2|NA
CASAASGVTDTQYF
TGTGCCAGCGCGGCTAGCGGGGTGACAGATACGCAGTATTTT
>TRBJ2-1|TRBV7-9|NA|NA
CASTAPPIDEQFF
TGTGCCAGCACCGCCCCCCCCATAGATGAGCAGTTCTTC
>TRBJ2-3|TRBV10-3|TRBD1|NA
CAISGTGDTQYF
TGTGCCATCAGTGGGACAGGGGATACGCAGTATTTT
>TRBJ2-3|TRBV10-3|NA|NA
CAISASTDTQYF
TGTGCCATCAGTGCTAGCACAGATACGCAGTATTTT